This T cell receptor (beta chain) is drawn from a study of lymphopenia after photon versus proton radiotherapy. Study results and caveats: Better survival with proton therapy was suggested as possible, not demonstrated. After the lymphocyte nadir, photon-treated repertoires showed oligoclonal expansion, especially of CD8+ Temra cells. Proton therapy kept repertoires fairly stable, unlike photons, which gained effector/memory cells.

This CDR3 has 14 residues. The germline V and J ends were trimmed by 6 bases and 8 bases, with 19 bases remaining between them. Germline V gene data show CDR1 as MDHEN and CDR2 as SYDVKM. Repertoires were generated with immunoSEQ multiplex PCR, while TCRdb's copy carries only in-frame clones and drops some. The sample consists of 70,000 or so clones, approximately 90% of them appearing once. About this clone: Its antigen is not identified.

The V call is TRBV28, the J call TRBJ1-1, with a weak D call TRBD1 (5 bases). The receptor was derived from a woman aged 40 to 55 with cholangiocarcinoma. The material sequenced was peripheral blood, taken from a patient treated with photon-based radiotherapy. The CDR3 protein is CASRSGDVGTEAFF. CDR3 bases: TGTGCCAGCAGGTCGGGCGATGTAGGGACGGAAGCTTTCTTT.